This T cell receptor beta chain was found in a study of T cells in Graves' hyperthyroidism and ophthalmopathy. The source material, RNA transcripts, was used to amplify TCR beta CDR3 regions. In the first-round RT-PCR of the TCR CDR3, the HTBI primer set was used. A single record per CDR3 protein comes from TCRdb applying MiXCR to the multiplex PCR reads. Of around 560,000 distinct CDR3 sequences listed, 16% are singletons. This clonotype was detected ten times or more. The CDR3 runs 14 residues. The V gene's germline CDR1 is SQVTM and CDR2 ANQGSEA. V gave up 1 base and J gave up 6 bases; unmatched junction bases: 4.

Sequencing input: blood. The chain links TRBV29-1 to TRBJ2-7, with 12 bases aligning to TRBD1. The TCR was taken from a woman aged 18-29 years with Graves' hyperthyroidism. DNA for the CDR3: TGCAGCGTTGAAGCGGGACAGGGGGCGAGCGAGCAGTACTTC. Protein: CSVEAGQGASEQYF.